This T cell receptor beta chain appears in the sequencing data of a study of response to subunit inactivated influenza vaccine. Findings and limits, study-wide: It was the authors' suggestion that each seasonal influenza vaccination recruits few new T cells.

TCRdb recomputed calls from the RT-PCR reads with MiXCR, one row per CDR3 protein. The table records approximately 290,000 distinct CDR3 sequences, over 20% of them present only once. Turning to this clonotype: Its antigen is unknown.

CDR1 is MNHNS and CDR2 is SASEGT in the germline V gene. Trimming shortened V by 3 bases and J by 3 bases, and 18 bases separated the two germline ends. The CDR3 is 17 residues long. Source: PBMCs from blood, taken less than 22 months after vaccination. The clonotype originates from a man between 50 and 75 years old who received an inactivated influenza vaccine. This sequence joins TRBV6-1 and TRBJ1-5; maybe TRBD1 (5 bases). This CDR3 reads CASSDRSQGYLNQPQHF. DNA for the CDR3: TGTGCCAGCAGTGACCGTTCGCAGGGTTACCTCAATCAGCCCCAGCATTTT.